Included here is one T cell receptor (beta chain) sequence, with context. This record belongs to a study of blood T cell repertoires in COVID-19. Overall study context: PBMCs, B-cell-depleted T cells, or T cells provided the cDNA or gDNA that made up the material.

Per the study methods: Counts of nucleated cells, estimated from reference gene primer amplification, were obtained. Measured with immunoSEQ multiplex PCR; TCRdb has only the in-frame clones, and not every one. The D gene and trimming were derived from the DNA, and the V and J assignments and clone size from that table. The top ten hold approximately 9.6% of the sample, which has roughly 100,000 clones, roughly 80% seen once. Trimming took 3 bases from V and 0 from J; bases not matched to a gene: 5. The CDR3 totals 16 residues. From germline, CDR1 is MNHEY and CDR2 SMNVEV (reference sequence). The TCR sequence derives from a man aged 55 to 70 with active or convalescent COVID-19. Specimen: peripheral blood. This chain uses TRBV27 with TRBJ2-4, with 7 bases identical to TRBD2. As DNA, the CDR3 is TGTGCCAGCAGTTTGGGCGGGAGTAGAGCCAAAAACATTCAGTACTTC. It yields the protein CASSLGGSRAKNIQYF.